Following are 23 T cell receptor beta chains from one sample sequenced in a study of cytomegalovirus exposure and HLA in healthy donors. Vbeta (60) and Jbeta (13) primers were used in the PCR. Here immunoSEQ multiplex PCR was the method, and the copy in TCRdb shows in-frame clones only, minus some. Found here are 130,000 to 150,000 clones, about 79% of them singletons; the top ten hold roughly 3%. Sequencing was done on a sample of PBMCs. The receptors derive from a male donor in good health and CMV-seronegative.

The chain joins TRBV7-6 to TRBJ2-3, with a weak D call TRBD2 (5 bases). This CDR3 is 15 amino acids long. Germline V gives CDR1 SGHVS, CDR2 FNYEAQ. V lost 3 bases and J 3 bases, leaving 13 bases between the germline ends. The CDR3: CASSLREKVTDTQYF. The CDR3 region has the DNA TGTGCCAGCAGCTTGAGGGAGAAGGTGACAGATACGCAGTATTTT.

This rearrangement joins TRBV10-3 to TRBJ1-3, with 9 bases that match TRBD1. This CDR3 is built from 17 residues. V shed 6 bases and J 0 bases; nucleotides not matched to a gene: 9. Per the germline V gene, CDR1 is ENHRY and CDR2 is SYGVKD. For the CDR3, the DNA is TGTGCCATCAGCGCGGGACAGGGTTTCGCCTCTGGAAACACCATATATTTT. Amino acid sequence: CAISAGQGFASGNTIYF.

With regard to this clone: Distinct nucleotide sequences in the sample also encode this CDR3. The CDR3 region is CASSPGQGNQPQHF. The DNA of the CDR3 is TGTGCCAGCTCACCTGGACAGGGAAATCAGCCCCAGCATTTT. The chain links TRBV18 to TRBJ1-5, with 8 bases aligning to TRBD1. CDR1 is KGHSH and CDR2 is LQKENI in the germline V gene. This CDR3 has 14 amino acids. V trimming: 3 bases; J trimming: 4 bases; junction bases outside the gene matches: 2. Full variable domain (missing parts from reference TRBV18 and TRBJ1-5): NAGVMQNPRHLVRRRGQEARLRCSPMKGHSHVYWYRQLPEEGLKFMVYLQKENIIDESGMPKERFSAEFPKEGPSILRIQQVVRGDSAAYFCASSPGQGNQPQHFGDGTRLSIL.

The chain couples TRBV10-3 to TRBJ1-3, with a possible D match to TRBD1 (6 bases). V lost 6 bases, J lost 1 base, and 13 bases lay in between. CDR1 ENHRY and CDR2 SYGVKD come from the germline V gene. This CDR3 spans 15 amino acids. CDR3 sequence (DNA): TGTGCCATCAGGAGCCGGGACAATTCTGGAAACACCATATATTTT. Residues: CAIRSRDNSGNTIYF.

This chain uses TRBV29-1 with TRBJ2-1, with 8 bases lining up with TRBD1. Per germline, CDR1 SQVTM and CDR2 ANQGSEA. With V trimmed by 4 bases and J by 6 bases, 8 bases remained unmatched. The CDR3 loop spans 14 amino acids. The CDR3 DNA reads TGCAGCGTTGTAAAATTCGACAGGGGCAATGAGCAGTTCTTC. It translates to CSVVKFDRGNEQFF.

The chain carries TRBV5-1 and TRBJ1-2; a possible D gene is TRBD1 (5 bases). Germline CDR1 is SGHRS and CDR2 is YFSETQ. The CDR3 totals 15 residues. Between the trimmed V and J ends, which lost 0 bases and 5 bases, there was a span of 14 bases. Here the CDR3 reads CASSLEEGAGYGYTF. The CDR3 bases are TGCGCCAGCAGCTTGGAGGAAGGGGCTGGGTATGGCTACACCTTC.

The rearrangement links TRBV5-1 to TRBJ1-1, with 8 nucleotides matching TRBD1. Germline trimming cut 0 bases from V and 3 bases from J; bases unmatched to any gene: 4. Per germline, CDR1 SGHRS and CDR2 YFSETQ. The CDR3 runs 15 residues. This CDR3 is CASSLGGRGHTEAFF. DNA for the CDR3: TGCGCCAGCAGCTTGGGGGGCAGGGGGCACACTGAAGCTTTCTTT.

The rearrangement links TRBV27 to TRBJ1-1, with 7 bases that match TRBD1. Germline trimming cut 4 bases from V and 7 bases from J; bases unmatched to any gene: 6. The CDR3 length is 13 residues. CDR1 is MNHEY, CDR2 SMNVEV, per germline (reference sequence). The CDR3 nucleotides read TGTGCCAGCAGTTCCATTACAGGGGTTGAAGCTTTCTTT. Its translation: CASSSITGVEAFF.

The V and J genes are TRBV9 and TRBJ2-1; 11 nucleotides agree with TRBD2. With V trimmed by 4 bases and J by 0 bases, 3 bases remained unmatched. This CDR3 has 16 residues. In germline, CDR1 is SGDLS, CDR2 YYNGEE. The CDR3 sequence: CASSPSGGSSYNEQFF. In nucleotides, the CDR3 is TGTGCCAGCAGCCCTAGCGGGGGGAGCTCCTACAATGAGCAGTTCTTC.

There are a few counts of this clone. The rearrangement uses TRBV7-6 and TRBJ2-2; 13 bases are shared with TRBD2. CDR3 length: 16 amino acids. Germline V CDR1 and CDR2: SGHVS, FNYEAQ. The trim removed 5 bases at V and 6 bases at J, leaving 6 bases unmatched. Here the CDR3 reads CASSATSGGASGELFF. CDR3 DNA: TGTGCCAGCAGCGCCACTAGCGGGGGGGCCTCCGGGGAGCTGTTTTTT.

V usage is TRBV12-2 and J usage is TRBJ2-2; the listed D gene, TRBD1, was not tested against the DNA. TRBV12-2 is termed a pseudogene. CDR3 length: 17 residues. CDR3 in amino acids: CASRLALDRGPPRELFF. The CDR3 DNA reads TGTGCAAGTCGCTTAGCGCTGGACAGGGGGCCACCCCGGGAGCTGTTTTTT.

Written as DNA, the CDR3 is TGCGCCAGCAGCCAAATGCCCACAGGCTTTCAGGGGCCCCAGCATTTT. Protein sequence: CASSQMPTGFQGPQHF. The V call is TRBV4-1, the J call TRBJ1-5; TRBD1 might be the D (5 bases). Between the trimmed V and J ends, which lost 2 bases and 9 bases, there was a span of 20 bases. CDR1 and CDR2 (germline): MGHRA, YSYEKL. The CDR3 runs 16 residues.

The CDR3 DNA sequence: TGTGCTAGTGGTTTGGGAACCCCCCGTGGGTGGGGGCCCCACAATGAGCAGTTCTTC. Protein: CASGLGTPRGWGPHNEQFF. The chain uses TRBV12-5 and TRBJ2-1, with D perhaps TRBD1 (6 bases). Trimming took 1 base from V and 5 from J, leaving 24 bases between them. The CDR3 covers 19 residues. Germline CDR1 LGHNT, CDR2 FRNRAP.

The CDR3 sequence is CASSLNRGDEQYF. Written as DNA, the CDR3 is TGCGCCAGCAGCTTAAACAGGGGTGACGAGCAGTACTTC. The chain is built from TRBV5-1 and TRBJ2-7; 7 nucleotides line up with TRBD1. CDR1 SGHRS and CDR2 YFSETQ come from the germline V gene. The CDR3 runs 13 residues. Unmatched junction bases numbered 4, after V lost 2 bases and J lost 5 bases. Full variable domain (outside the CDR3, taken from reference TRBV5-1 and TRBJ2-7): KAGVTQTPRYLIKTRGQQVTLSCSPISGHRSVSWYQQTPGQGLQFLFEYFSETQRNKGNFPGRFSGRQFSNSRSEMNVSTLELGDSALYLCASSLNRGDEQYFGPGTRLTVT.

The chain joins TRBV9 to TRBJ1-4, with D possibly TRBD1 on 5 matching bases. This CDR3 has 16 amino acids. The germline V gene has CDR1 SGDLS and CDR2 YYNGEE. Trimming pared 0 bases from V and 7 bases from J, leaving 16 bases between. CDR3 sequence: CASSVALQGPGEKLFF. CDR3 coding DNA: TGTGCCAGCAGCGTAGCTCTGCAGGGCCCGGGTGAAAAACTGTTTTTT.

The chain employs TRBV5-4 and TRBJ2-1; 8 bases fit TRBD1. V shed 5 bases and J 4 bases; nucleotides not matched to a gene: 8. The germline gives CDR1 SGHNT, CDR2 YYREEE (reference sequence). The CDR3 has 15 residues. CDR3 nucleotide sequence: TGTGCCAGCAGATGGCCGGGACAGGCGTACAATGAGCAGTTCTTC. This translates into CASRWPGQAYNEQFF.

The rearrangement links TRBV30 to TRBJ2-5, with D possibly matching TRBD1 (6 bases). CDR3 length: 14 amino acids. Trimming shortened V by 3 bases and J by 0 bases, and 11 bases separated the two germline ends. CDR1 and CDR2 (germline): GTSNPN, SVGIG (reference sequence). CDR3 DNA sequence: TGTGCCTGGAGGGGTCAGGGGAACCAAGAGACCCAGTACTTC. Protein product: CAWRGQGNQETQYF.

This clone appeared a single time. The rearrangement links TRBV11-2 to TRBJ1-2; possibly TRBD1 for D (6 bases). V was shortened by 6 bases and J by 2 bases, with 13 bases between the two germline ends. Looked up from germline, CDR1 is SGHAT and CDR2 is FQNNGV. The CDR3 spans 14 residues. CDR3 nucleotides: TGTGCCAGCAGTGGAACAGGGTTCAACTATGGCTACACCTTC. Amino acids: CASSGTGFNYGYTF. The complete variable domain, with remaining parts taken from reference TRBV11-2 and TRBJ1-2, reads EAGVAQSPRYKIIEKRQSVAFWCNPISGHATLYWYQQILGQGPKLLIQFQNNGVVDDSQLPKDRFSAERLKGVDSTLKIQPAKLEDSAVYLCASSGTGFNYGYTFGSGTRLTVV.

CDR3 in DNA: TGTGCCAGCAGCTTAGGGGGCGGAGCAACTAATGAAAAACTGTTTTTT. Translating it yields CASSLGGGATNEKLFF. The chain recombines TRBV7-9 with TRBJ1-4; tentatively, D is TRBD1 (5 bases). The germline gives CDR1 SEHNR, CDR2 FQNEAQ (reference sequence). V lost 1 base and J lost 0, with 9 bases in between. The CDR3 is 16 residues long.

The chain couples TRBV4-3 to TRBJ2-5; D is possibly TRBD2 (5 bases). V lost 1 base and J lost 4, with 10 bases in between. The CDR3 covers 14 residues. Germline CDR1 is LGHNA and CDR2 is YSLEER. The CDR3 sequence is CASSQVGVGETQYF. In nucleotides, the CDR3 is TGCGCCAGCAGCCAAGTCGGGGTCGGAGAGACCCAGTACTTC.

The DNA for the CDR3 is TGTGCCAGCTCACCTTCACAGGGGGGACAAGAGACCCAGTACTTC. Protein product: CASSPSQGGQETQYF. The V gene is TRBV18, the J gene TRBJ2-5; 8 bases match TRBD1. The CDR3 runs to 15 residues. Per germline, CDR1 KGHSH and CDR2 LQKENI. J gave up 2 bases and V 3 bases, and 5 bases lay outside the gene matches.

The chain has TRBV29-1 and TRBJ2-7; TRBD1 agrees at 9 bases. The V and J ends lost 1 base and 3 bases, in that order; junction bases with no gene match: 10. Per germline, CDR1 SQVTM and CDR2 ANQGSEA. The CDR3 is 16 amino acids. The CDR3 region has the DNA TGCAGCGTTGAAGGGCCTGTAAAGGGACAGGGCTACGAGCAGTACTTC. Translated: CSVEGPVKGQGYEQYF.

This clone was seen a few times. The rearrangement links TRBV2 to TRBJ1-2; D not resolved. V was pared by 4 bases and J by 8 bases, with 17 bases between. CDR1 is SNHLY and CDR2 is FYNNEI in the germline V gene. The CDR3 extends over 14 amino acids. The CDR3 DNA reads TGTGCCAGCAGTGTGAGTACAGTAATAGACGGCTACACCTTC. Translation gives CASSVSTVIDGYTF.